This TCR beta chain was captured in a study of blood T cells in healthy people across ages. Findings of the study overall: Observed TCR beta diversity per million T cells went down as age went up. This fall followed a roughly linear course with age. More naive CD4+ cells and higher diversity were found in long-lived than in aged donors.

V was pared by 6 bases and J by 6 bases, with 15 bases of the junction left unmatched. Germline CDR1 is ENHRY and CDR2 is SYGVKD. CDR3 length: 16 amino acids. Primed by a sample-barcoded 5' primer and a J-beta primer mix, a second PCR proceeded for about 6 to 11 cycles. TCRdb called the 5' RACE reads again in MiXCR, with one record for every CDR3 protein. The sample has about 1.6 million distinct CDR3 sequences; about 31% are singletons. Donors were healthy Caucasian individuals from Russia aged roughly 6 to 90. A note on this clonotype: The target antigen is unknown.

The sequence came from a woman aged 30 to 39 in good health. This chain connects TRBV10-3 to TRBJ1-2; TRBD1 aligns across 8 bases. Sequenced: blood. CDR3 in DNA: TGTGCCATCAGGGGGACAGGTGGTTCTCCTACGAATGGCTACACCTTC. This encodes CAIRGTGGSPTNGYTF.